These 14 T cell receptor beta chains were all obtained from the same sample, sequenced in a study of response to subunit inactivated influenza vaccine. TCRdb used MiXCR to reprocess the RT-PCR reads, holding one entry per CDR3 protein. The table includes around 200,000 distinct CDR3 sequences, approximately 9.2% detected once. Here the sequenced sample was non-naive T cells sorted from PBMCs, taken on the day of vaccination. Receptors originate from a man between 45 and 60 years old who received an inactivated influenza vaccine.

This clonotype was recorded a few times. The V and J genes are TRBV27 and TRBJ1-6; 7 bases agree with TRBD1. This CDR3 has 17 amino acids. Germline V gene data show CDR1 as MNHEY and CDR2 as SMNVEV (reference sequence). V was pared by 1 base and J by 0 bases, with 3 bases of the junction left unmatched. The CDR3 DNA follows: TGTGCCAGCAGTTTATGGGGGGACAGCTCCTATAATTCACCCCTCCACTTT. It translates to CASSLWGDSSYNSPLHF.

The CDR3: CATSRGNRGAETQYF. Here the CDR3 DNA reads TGTGCCACCAGCAGAGGGAACAGGGGAGCGGAGACCCAGTACTTC. The chain uses TRBV15 and TRBJ2-5; 7 nucleotides align to TRBD1. CDR3 length: 15 amino acids. CDR1 LNHNV and CDR2 YYDKDF come from the germline V gene (reference sequence). With 1 base clipped from V and 5 bases from J, the junction kept 7 bases outside the gene matches. Using reference TRBV15 and TRBJ2-5 for the parts outside the CDR3, the full variable domain is DAMVIQNPRYQVTQFGKPVTLSCSQTLNHNVMYWYQQKSSQAPKLLFHYYDKDFNNEADTPDNFQSRRPNTSFCFLDIRSPGLGDTAMYLCATSRGNRGAETQYFGPGTRLLVL.

The chain uses TRBV7-9 and TRBJ2-7; 8 bases fit TRBD1. There are 15 residues in the CDR3. V lost 5 bases and J lost 1; bases outside the gene matches: 7. The V gene's germline CDR1 is SEHNR and CDR2 FQNEAQ (reference sequence). The CDR3 nucleotides are TGTGCCAGCAGCCGTGGCAGGGGGCTATCCTACGAGCAGTACTTC. This sequence encodes CASSRGRGLSYEQYF.

This chain joins TRBV4-3 and TRBJ1-4, with D unclear. V shed 1 base and J shed 7 bases, with 7 bases lying between them. This CDR3 has 13 amino acids. Germline V CDR1 and CDR2: LGHNA, YSLEER. The CDR3 protein is CASSQVEVEKLFF. DNA of the CDR3: TGCGCCAGCAGCCAAGTCGAGGTTGAAAAACTGTTTTTT.

This clonotype was seen more than once but under ten times. This chain joins TRBV11-2 and TRBJ2-5; D is uncertain. The germline V gene encodes CDR1 SGHAT and CDR2 FQNNGV. Trimming left V 4 bases short and J 6 bases short, with 12 bases between. This CDR3 spans 13 amino acids. As DNA, the CDR3 is TGTGCCAGCAGCTCCTTTGCCGAGAAGACCCAGTACTTC. Protein: CASSSFAEKTQYF.

The chain combines TRBV19 with TRBJ1-6; D perhaps matches TRBD1 (5 bases). V dropped 10 bases and J dropped 8 bases, with 18 bases sitting between them. Per germline, CDR1 LNHDA and CDR2 SQIVND (reference sequence). CDR3 length: 14 residues. CDR3 DNA: TGTGCCACCACGAAACGAGGGGCGGATTCACCCCTCCACTTT. Its translation: CATTKRGADSPLHF.

This chain joins TRBV7-2 and TRBJ2-1; D gene ambiguous. The length of the CDR3 is 13 residues. CDR1 SGHTA and CDR2 FQGNSA come from the germline V gene. The V end lost 1 base, the J end lost 8 bases, and 9 bases lay between the germline ends. CDR3 sequence reads: CASSLEGIHEQFF. CDR3 coding DNA: TGTGCCAGCAGCTTAGAGGGTATTCATGAGCAGTTCTTC.

This clonotype was seen repeatedly, ten times or more. V usage is TRBV29-1 and J usage is TRBJ2-7; D is uncertain. Trimming took 1 base from V and 3 from J, leaving 10 bases between them. Germline V gene data show CDR1 as SQVTM and CDR2 as ANQGSEA. This CDR3 spans 13 amino acids. Written as DNA, the CDR3 is TGCAGCGTTGAAGGGAGATCGGTCTACGAGCAGTACTTC. Its protein product is CSVEGRSVYEQYF.

This clonotype was recorded many times. The chain carries TRBV11-2 and TRBJ2-1; a weak D match, TRBD2 (6 bases). CDR1 is SGHAT and CDR2 is FQNNGV in the germline V gene. The V and J ends lost 5 bases and 8 bases respectively, with 19 bases between them. This CDR3 spans 15 amino acids. The CDR3, as DNA: TGTGCCAGCAGCCTCGGCGGGGCTCTCGTCGATGAGCAGTTCTTC. As protein: CASSLGGALVDEQFF.

V gene TRBV18 combines with J gene TRBJ2-2, with 10 bases matching TRBD2. Germline CDR1 reads KGHSH; CDR2 reads LQKENI. This CDR3 region has 15 residues. V trimming: 3 bases; J trimming: 4 bases; junction bases outside the gene matches: 2. The DNA for the CDR3 is TGTGCCAGCTCACCTGCTAGCGGGGGCACCGGGGAGCTGTTTTTT. Amino acid sequence: CASSPASGGTGELFF.

This chain links TRBV20-1 with TRBJ2-3, with unresolved D. CDR1 is DFQATT, CDR2 SNEGSKA, per germline (reference sequence). The CDR3 totals 15 residues. V lost 5 bases and J 2 bases, leaving 17 bases between the germline ends. CDR3 sequence: CSAGLSYSPTDTQYF. CDR3 DNA sequence: TGCAGTGCTGGCTTGAGTTATTCCCCCACAGATACGCAGTATTTT.

V and J are TRBV28 and TRBJ2-1; 7 positions match TRBD1. The V gene's germline CDR1 is MDHEN and CDR2 SYDVKM. The CDR3 has 15 amino acids. With V trimmed by 8 bases and J by 11 bases, 18 bases remained unmatched. The CDR3 protein is CASRTPQGWFRKQFF. CDR3 nucleotides: TGTGCCAGCCGAACCCCACAGGGGTGGTTCCGTAAGCAGTTCTTC.

The chain links TRBV18 to TRBJ2-5; tentative D call: TRBD2 (6 bases). The CDR3 runs 16 residues. Germline CDR1 and CDR2: KGHSH and LQKENI. The ends were cut back, 2 bases at V and 0 bases at J, with 13 bases in the middle. This CDR3 is CASSPLLRDYQETQYF. The CDR3, as DNA: TGTGCCAGCTCACCATTACTCCGGGACTACCAAGAGACCCAGTACTTC.

This clonotype appeared a single time. This chain uses TRBV19 with TRBJ2-1; 8 nucleotides agree with TRBD2. There are 18 residues in the CDR3. The trim removed 5 bases at V and 8 bases at J, leaving 20 bases unmatched. Germline-derived CDR1 and CDR2 are LNHDA and SQIVND (reference sequence). CDR3 region: CASSLGGPTTSVGHEQFF. The CDR3 DNA follows: TGTGCCAGTAGTCTAGGCGGGCCCACGACTAGCGTGGGACATGAGCAGTTCTTC.